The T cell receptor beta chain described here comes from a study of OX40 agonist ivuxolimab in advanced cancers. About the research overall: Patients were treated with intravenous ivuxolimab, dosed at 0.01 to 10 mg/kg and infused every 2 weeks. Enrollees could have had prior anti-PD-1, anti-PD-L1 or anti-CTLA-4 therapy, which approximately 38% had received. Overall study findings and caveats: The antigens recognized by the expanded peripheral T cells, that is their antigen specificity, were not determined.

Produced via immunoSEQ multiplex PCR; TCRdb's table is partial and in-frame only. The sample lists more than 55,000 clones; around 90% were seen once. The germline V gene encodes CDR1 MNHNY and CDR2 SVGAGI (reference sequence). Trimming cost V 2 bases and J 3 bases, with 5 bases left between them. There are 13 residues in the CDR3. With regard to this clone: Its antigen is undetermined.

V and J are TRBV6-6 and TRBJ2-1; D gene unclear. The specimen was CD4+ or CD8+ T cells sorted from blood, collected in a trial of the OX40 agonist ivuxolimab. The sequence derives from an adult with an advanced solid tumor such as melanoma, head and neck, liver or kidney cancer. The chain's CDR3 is CASSYVIYNEQFF. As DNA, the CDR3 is TGTGCCAGCAGTTACGTCATCTACAATGAGCAGTTCTTC.